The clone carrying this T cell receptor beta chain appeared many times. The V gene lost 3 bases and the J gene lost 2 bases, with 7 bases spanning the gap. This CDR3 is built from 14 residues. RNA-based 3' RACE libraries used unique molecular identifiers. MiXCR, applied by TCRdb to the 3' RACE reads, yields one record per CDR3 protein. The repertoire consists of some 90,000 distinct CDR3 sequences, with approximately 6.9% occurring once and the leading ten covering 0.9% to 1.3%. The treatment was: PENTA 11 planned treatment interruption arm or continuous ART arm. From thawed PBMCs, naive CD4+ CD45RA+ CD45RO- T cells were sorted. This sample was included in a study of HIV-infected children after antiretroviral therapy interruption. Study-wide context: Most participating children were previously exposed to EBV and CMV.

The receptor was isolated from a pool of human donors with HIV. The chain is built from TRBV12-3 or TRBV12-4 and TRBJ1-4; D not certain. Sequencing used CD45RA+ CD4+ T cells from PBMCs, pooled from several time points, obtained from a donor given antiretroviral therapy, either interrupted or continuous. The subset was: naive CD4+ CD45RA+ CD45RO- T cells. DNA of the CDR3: TGTGCCAGCAGTTTGACGGACACTAATGAAAAACTGTTTTTT. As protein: CASSLTDTNEKLFF.